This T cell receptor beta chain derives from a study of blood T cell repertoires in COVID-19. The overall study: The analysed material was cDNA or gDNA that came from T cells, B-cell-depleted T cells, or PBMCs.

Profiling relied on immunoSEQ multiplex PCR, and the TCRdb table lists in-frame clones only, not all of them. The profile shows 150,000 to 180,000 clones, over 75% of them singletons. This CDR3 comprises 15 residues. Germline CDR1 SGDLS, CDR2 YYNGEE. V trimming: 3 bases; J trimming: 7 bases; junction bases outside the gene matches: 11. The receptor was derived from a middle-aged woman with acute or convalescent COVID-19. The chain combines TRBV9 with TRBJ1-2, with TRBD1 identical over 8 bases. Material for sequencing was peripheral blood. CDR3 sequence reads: CASSAPPGQDRGYTF. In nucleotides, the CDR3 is TGTGCCAGCAGCGCCCCTCCGGGACAGGATCGTGGCTACACCTTC.